The source of this T cell receptor (beta chain) is a study of post-analysis software for immune sequencing data. Study results and limitations: Significantly decreased normalized Chao1 diversity was recorded for multiple sclerosis patients relative to controls. With TRBV5-6, TRBV5-1 and TRBV20-1 included, about 5 TRBV segments were more frequent in patients than in controls.

As regards this clonotype: Its antigen is unidentified.

The CDR3 has 13 amino acids. V was cut by 5 bases and J by 3 bases, with 10 bases left in between. In germline, CDR1 is MNHEY, CDR2 SVGEGT. Prepared TCR beta cDNA libraries contained unique molecular identifiers. In TCRdb, the PCR reads were re-called with MiXCR into one record per CDR3 protein. The data hold approximately 260,000 distinct CDR3 sequences, with 30% to 45% observed a single time. The rearrangement joins TRBV6-2 or TRBV6-3 to TRBJ2-5, with D perhaps TRBD1 (6 bases). Sequences were obtained from blood. This TCR was recovered from a girl between 10 and 17 years old with multiple sclerosis. CDR3 residues: CASSLRGKETQYF. For the CDR3, the DNA is TGTGCCAGCAGTCTGAGGGGGAAAGAGACCCAGTACTTC.